This record concerns one TCR beta chain sequence. Its antigen is still unknown. These data belong to a study of post-analysis software for immune sequencing data. Study observations and caveats: The F measure placed samples prepared in the same batch into strongly shared clusters. With TRBV5-6, TRBV5-1 and TRBV20-1 included, 4 or 5 TRBV segments were more frequent in patients than in controls.

CDR1 SQVTM and CDR2 ANQGSEA come from the germline V gene. The V end was cut by 2 bases, the J end by 8 bases, with 10 bases between. The CDR3 is 12 residues long. Libraries were made from TCR beta cDNA, and they carried unique molecular identifiers. TCRdb used MiXCR to reprocess the PCR reads, holding one entry per CDR3 protein. This sample yields approximately 630,000 distinct CDR3 sequences, of which roughly three fifths are seen a single time; about 10% belongs to the top ten. Input material: blood. The V gene is TRBV29-1, the J gene TRBJ2-1, with TRBD1 as a possible D gene (5 bases). The receptor comes from a girl aged 2 to 10 with multiple sclerosis. The CDR3 here is CSVEQGQYEQFF. For the CDR3, the DNA is TGCAGCGTTGAACAGGGTCAGTATGAGCAGTTCTTC.